Detailed here is one T cell receptor (beta chain). Its antigen remains unidentified. No base quality information exists; no much larger clone differs at one position. The data are from a study of blood T cell repertoires in COVID-19 (TCRdb year 2020). Regarding the study in general: Samples covering the acute and convalescent phases of COVID-19 were provided by collaborators in the United States, Italy and Spain. The material from the prospective study consisted of cDNA or gDNA derived from T cells, B-cell-depleted T cells, or PBMCs. Deeply sampled blood TCRbeta repertoires from subjects exposed to, actively infected with, or recovered from COVID-19 were included in the dataset. The repertoires were released in a freely available public database meant as a resource for research on the immune response to SARS-CoV-2. The samples were drawn from the first 160 participants of the ongoing ImmuneRACE study and from about 1,200 subjects provided by 6 global collaborators. Sample metadata almost always included a de-identified subject ID, COVID-19 status, age in years and sex. Where available, HLA class I and class II types were obtained from metadata supplied by the sample provider rather than from assay-based typing. General findings and caveats noted by the study authors: The quantity of clinical and demographic metadata differed by source and by participant and was supplied without curation.

Each collaborating institution followed its own protocols to collect whole blood in K2EDTA tubes. For TCRbeta analysis, collaborators shipped samples as frozen whole blood, isolated PBMCs, or DNA extracted from either of those sample types. The immunoSEQ Assay, a bias-controlled multiplex PCR, was used to amplify TCRbeta CDR3 regions from genomic DNA. Turning to the authors' computational methods: Within the assay, amplification of reference gene primers was used to estimate how many nucleated cells each sample contained. To quantify the absolute abundance of each unique TCRbeta CDR3 rearrangement, sequence reads were collapsed and filtered. Productive Simpson clonality was computed per sample as the square root of Simpson's diversity index over productive rearrangements. Entries here come from immuneACCESS through TCRdb and include only in-frame sequences with V and J called. Some clones fail to appear in such tables; in the studies checked, an unresolved V gene covers under half of the shortfall, and the cause of the remainder is unknown. V and J calls and clone size are copied from that table; D and trimming were computed from the DNA. This sample has approximately 250,000 clones in its table, and roughly 81% of those were observed once. About 4% of the sample is in the top ten clones.

The germline V gene sets CDR1 to LGHNA and CDR2 to YNFKEQ. Including cysteine and phenylalanine, the CDR3 has 17 amino acids. The read is trimmed to its CDR3 DNA, 51 bases read in frame from base 1. After removal of 3 bases from V and 4 bases from J, the junction retains 11 bases not matched to a gene. The sequence was collected from a man aged 45 to 65 with acute or convalescent COVID-19. The V and J segments used are TRBV4-2 and TRBJ1-4; the central 7 bases match TRBD1. Source material: peripheral blood. The bases are TGTGCCAGCAGCCACTCTCCCCGGGGACAGCATAATGAAAAACTGTTTTTT. This encodes CASSHSPRGQHNEKLFF.